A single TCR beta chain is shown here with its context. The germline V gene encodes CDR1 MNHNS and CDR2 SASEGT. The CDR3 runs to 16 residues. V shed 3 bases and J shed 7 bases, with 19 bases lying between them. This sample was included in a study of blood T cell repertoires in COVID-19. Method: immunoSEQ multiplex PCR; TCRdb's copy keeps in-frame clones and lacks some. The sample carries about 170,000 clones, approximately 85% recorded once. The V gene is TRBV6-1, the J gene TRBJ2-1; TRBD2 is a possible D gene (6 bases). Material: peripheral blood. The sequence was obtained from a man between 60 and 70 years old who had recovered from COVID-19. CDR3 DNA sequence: TGTGCCAGCAGTGACCGCTGGGCGGGGACTGGGAATGAGCAGTTCTTC. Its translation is CASSDRWAGTGNEQFF.